This T cell receptor beta chain was documented in a study of T cell repertoires in cytomegalovirus infection. Study information: Carrying CMV and the relevant HLA type showed in public TCR beta signatures. Study findings and constraints: The study found HLA-C-restricted CMV-specific TCR beta clonotypes dominating the ex vivo response. Cumulated frequencies of public TCR beta families served to identify carriers of CMV plus the relevant HLA.

V shed 4 bases and J shed 10 bases, with 13 bases lying between them. The CDR3 contains 12 residues. The germline V gene encodes CDR1 SEHNR and CDR2 FQNEAQ (reference sequence). TCRdb re-analysed the reads in MiXCR, keeping a single row per CDR3 protein. Seen here are roughly 320,000 distinct CDR3 sequences, roughly a tenth observed once, and the top ten hold less than 3%. This clonotype was seen many times. Its specificity is not known. What was sequenced was PBMCs. V usage is TRBV7-9 and J usage is TRBJ1-2; D is unresolved. The TCR sequence derives from a human donor in good health (CMV status not recorded). Some clones in this sample may be carry-over from other donors' samples. The CDR3 DNA follows: TGTGCCAGCAGCTCACCCCCGGGAGACTACACCTTC. This encodes CASSSPPGDYTF.